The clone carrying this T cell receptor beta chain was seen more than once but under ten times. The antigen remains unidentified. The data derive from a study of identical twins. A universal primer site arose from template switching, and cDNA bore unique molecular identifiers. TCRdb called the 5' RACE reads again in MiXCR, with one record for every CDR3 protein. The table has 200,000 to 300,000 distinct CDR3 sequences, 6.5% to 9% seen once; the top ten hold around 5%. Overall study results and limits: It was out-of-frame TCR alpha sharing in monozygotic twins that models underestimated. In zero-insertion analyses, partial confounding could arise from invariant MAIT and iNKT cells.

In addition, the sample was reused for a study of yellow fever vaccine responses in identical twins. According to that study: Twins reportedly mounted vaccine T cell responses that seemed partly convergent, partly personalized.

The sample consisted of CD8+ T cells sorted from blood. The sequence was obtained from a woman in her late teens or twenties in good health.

CDR3 amino acids: CAISESESGLNYEQYF. DNA of the CDR3: TGTGCCATCAGTGAGAGCGAGTCGGGCTTAAATTACGAGCAGTACTTC. V is TRBV10-3 and J is TRBJ2-7, with unresolved D. This CDR3 is 16 amino acids long. Trimming removed 2 bases at V and 4 bases at J, with 18 bases between. Germline loops: CDR1 ENHRY, CDR2 SYGVKD.